A single T cell receptor beta chain is shown here with its context. Antigen: not known. The data were obtained in a study of cytomegalovirus exposure and HLA in healthy donors. As for the study in general: Most donors, less than 85% of approximately 400 genotyped, fell in the Caucasian-associated ancestry cluster. Study results and caveats: A missense DCLRE1C variant was associated with V- and J-gene trimming of TCR beta chains in a later analysis, and an independent cohort replicated the association. Roughly uniform depth of sequencing across donors was assumed in presence/absence analyses. TRBV6-2, TRBV6-3 and other indistinguishable V segments were excluded.

V lost 6 bases to trimming and J lost 0 bases, with 9 bases between them. Germline values: CDR1 SGHVS, CDR2 FQNEAQ. The CDR3 runs 14 residues. It was with 60 Vbeta and 13 Jbeta primers that the PCR ran. The table came from immunoSEQ multiplex PCR; TCRdb's copy has only in-frame clones and leaves some out. The top ten clones hold 8% to 13% of a sample with about 150,000 clones, around 68% of them seen once. The rearrangement joins TRBV7-8 to TRBJ2-1, with a weak D call TRBD2 (5 bases). The sample consisted of PBMCs. The TCR originated in a man under 40 in good health and CMV-seropositive. CDR3 sequence (DNA): TGTGCCAGCAGTCCCAGCGGCTCCTACAATGAGCAGTTCTTC. Translating it yields CASSPSGSYNEQFF. The complete variable domain, with remaining parts taken from reference TRBV7-8 and TRBJ2-1, reads GAGVSQSPRYKVAKRGQDVALRCDPISGHVSLFWYQQALGQGPEFLTYFQNEAQLDKSGLPSDRFFAERPEGSVSTLKIQRTQQEDSAVYLCASSPSGSYNEQFFGPGTRLTVL.